One and the same sample provided the 19 T cell receptor beta chains below, sequenced in a study of T-cell reconstitution after alpha-beta-depleted transplantation in children. Unique molecular identifiers were incorporated during preparation of the TCRbeta library. TCRdb analysed the PCR reads with MiXCR anew, one entry per CDR3 protein. The sample holds a few hundred thousand distinct CDR3 sequences; 9.9% are singletons and the top ten take 10%. The sample was PBMCs from the stem cell graft donor, taken from the stem cell graft. These receptors originate from a human donor who donated a stem cell graft to a child with SCID.

This clonotype was picked up many times. The chain recombines TRBV6-1 with TRBJ2-1; TRBD2 agrees at 13 bases. The CDR3 is made up of 15 amino acids. J gave up 3 bases and V 4 bases, and 0 bases lay outside the gene matches. Per germline, CDR1 MNHNS and CDR2 SASEGT. The DNA of the CDR3 is TGTGCCAGCAGTGGACTAGCGGGGGGCTACAATGAGCAGTTCTTC. Amino acid sequence: CASSGLAGGYNEQFF.

This clonotype occurred many times. The rearrangement joins TRBV5-1 to TRBJ2-1; D gene ambiguous. The CDR3 is 11 amino acids. The germline gives CDR1 SGHRS, CDR2 YFSETQ. Trimming removed 4 bases at V and 10 bases at J, with 9 bases between. CDR3 loop: CASSLADEQFF. In DNA form, the CDR3 reads TGCGCCAGCAGCCTCGCGGACGAGCAGTTCTTC.

This clonotype was recorded a few times. This sequence joins TRBV10-2 and TRBJ2-2; 9 bases align to TRBD1. The CDR3 spans 15 residues. V was clipped by 4 bases and J by 1 base; unmatched bases: 1. Germline CDR1 and CDR2: WSHSY and SAAADI. The DNA of the CDR3 is TGCGCCAGCAGTGGGACAGGGGAGAACACCGGGGAGCTGTTTTTT. It encodes CASSGTGENTGELFF.

The chain recombines TRBV27 with TRBJ2-7; 7 positions agree with TRBD1. There are 16 residues in the CDR3. Germline V gives CDR1 MNHEY, CDR2 SMNVEV (reference sequence). J was trimmed by 2 bases and V by 0 bases; bases with no gene match: 7. CDR3 nucleotide sequence: TGTGCCAGCAGTTTATCGGACAGGTTAGGCACCTACGAGCAGTACTTC. This codes for CASSLSDRLGTYEQYF.

The table lists this clonotype with a few counts. This chain joins TRBV12-3 or TRBV12-4 and TRBJ2-7; 7 nucleotides line up with TRBD2. J lost 6 bases, V lost 0 bases, and 5 bases had no gene match. The CDR3 runs 14 residues. CDR3 amino acids: CASSLAGGRGEQYF. The CDR3 coding sequence is TGTGCCAGCAGTTTAGCGGGAGGGAGGGGCGAGCAGTACTTC.

This clonotype was detected only a few times. This chain links TRBV5-1 with TRBJ2-5; 9 nucleotides agree with TRBD2. CDR1 SGHRS and CDR2 YFSETQ come from the germline V gene. This CDR3 is 17 amino acids long. With 5 bases clipped from V and 5 bases from J, the junction kept 16 bases outside the gene matches. CDR3 in DNA: TGCGCCAGCAGGTTGAGTTTCGGCGGGGGGGCCTTGGAGACCCAGTACTTC. Amino acid sequence: CASRLSFGGGALETQYF.

This clonotype was recorded at least ten times. The rearrangement joins TRBV7-2 to TRBJ2-7; D gene uncertain. V was shortened by 3 bases and J by 0 bases, with 6 bases between the two germline ends. This CDR3 is built from 13 residues. Germline V CDR1 and CDR2: SGHTA, FQGNSA. CDR3 DNA sequence: TGTGCCAGCAGCTTCTACACCTCCTACGAGCAGTACTTC. This gives the protein CASSFYTSYEQYF.

This clonotype occurred a few times. The CDR3 DNA reads TGTGCCACCGAACGGGAGCAGTACTTC. Protein product: CATEREQYF. The chain links TRBV2 to TRBJ2-7; D not resolved. CDR3 length equals 9 residues. V was trimmed by 10 bases and J by 7 bases, leaving 8 bases between them. In germline, CDR1 is SNHLY, CDR2 FYNNEI.

V gene TRBV9 combines with J gene TRBJ2-7; 9 bases are shared with TRBD1. Germline V lookup: CDR1 SGDLS, CDR2 YYNGEE. This CDR3 contains 14 residues. The V and J ends lost 2 bases and 6 bases, in that order; junction bases with no gene match: 6. The CDR3, as DNA: TGTGCCAGCAGCGTGGGACAGGGCCCTGGCGAGCAGTACTTC. It translates to CASSVGQGPGEQYF. Drawing the rest from reference TRBV9 and TRBJ2-7, the complete variable domain is DSGVTQTPKHLITATGQRVTLRCSPRSGDLSVYWYQQSLDQGLQFLIQYYNGEERAKGNILERFSAQQFPDLHSELNLSSLELGDSALYFCASSVGQGPGEQYFGPGTRLTVT.

Only a few counts were recorded for this clonotype. The rearrangement links TRBV21-1 to TRBJ2-7; the table's D call, TRBD1, has no DNA check behind it. TRBV21-1 is classified as a pseudogene. CDR3 length: 15 residues. CDR3 in amino acids: CASSNPGRGNYEQYF. The CDR3 bases are TGTGCCAGCAGCAATCCGGGCAGGGGGAACTACGAGCAGTACTTC.

This clonotype was detected a few times. This chain joins TRBV12-3 or TRBV12-4 and TRBJ1-5, with D possibly being TRBD1 (5 bases). The CDR3 is 15 residues long. V was pared by 6 bases and J by 1 base, with 13 bases between. The CDR3 protein is CASSPGGMSNQPQHF. DNA for the CDR3: TGTGCCAGCAGCCCGGGGGGGATGAGCAATCAGCCCCAGCATTTT.

This clonotype was seen a few times. The gene calls are TRBV20-1 and TRBJ2-7; 8 positions agree with TRBD1. The CDR3 spans 15 residues. V was clipped by 3 bases and J by 3 bases; unmatched bases: 10. Germline V gene data show CDR1 as DFQATT and CDR2 as SNEGSKA (reference sequence). CDR3 amino acids: CSASVSFTGGYEQYF. CDR3 DNA sequence: TGCAGTGCTAGTGTCAGTTTCACAGGGGGCTACGAGCAGTACTTC.

This clonotype has just a few counts. The rearrangement links TRBV18 to TRBJ2-2; 7 bases line up with TRBD2. Germline CDR1 is KGHSH and CDR2 is LQKENI. The CDR3 length is 17 residues. Trimming removed 0 bases from V and 1 base from J; junction bases left unmatched: 5. The CDR3 sequence is CASSPPGIAGNTGELFF. The DNA of the CDR3 is TGTGCCAGCTCACCACCGGGGATAGCGGGGAACACCGGGGAGCTGTTTTTT.

This clonotype was seen repeatedly, ten times or more. The chain uses TRBV12-3 or TRBV12-4 and TRBJ1-2; D possibly corresponds to TRBD1 (5 bases). CDR3 length: 15 residues. V was shortened by 9 bases and J by 6 bases, with 23 bases between the two germline ends. The CDR3 is CASQAYRDRWNGYTF. In DNA form, the CDR3 reads TGTGCCAGTCAGGCCTACCGGGACCGTTGGAATGGCTACACCTTC.

This clonotype was seen a few times. V usage is TRBV12-3 or TRBV12-4 and J usage is TRBJ2-3; TRBD2 aligns across 10 bases. The J segment lost 5 bases and the V segment lost 3 bases, leaving 8 bases of the junction unmatched. This CDR3 comprises 16 residues. CDR3 DNA: TGTGCCAGCAGTTTGTTCAGCGGGGGGGCCAAAGATACGCAGTATTTT. Protein sequence: CASSLFSGGAKDTQYF.

DNA for the CDR3: TGTGCCAGCAGTTCGGGTTGGAATCAGCCCCAGCATTTT. Its translation is CASSSGWNQPQHF. This chain connects TRBV6-6 to TRBJ1-5; D uncertain. CDR1 and CDR2 from the germline V gene are MNHNY and SVGAGI (reference sequence). There are 13 residues in the CDR3. The V gene lost 4 bases and the J gene lost 4 bases, with 8 bases spanning the gap.

This clonotype was recorded a few times. The chain couples TRBV18 to TRBJ2-7; 8 nucleotides agree with TRBD2. The CDR3 covers 18 residues. Germline loops: CDR1 KGHSH, CDR2 LQKENI. The V segment lost 0 bases and the J segment 3 bases; nucleotides outside the gene matches: 13. The CDR3 loop reads CASSPPYQRGGTLYEQYF. The CDR3 DNA follows: TGTGCCAGCTCACCACCCTATCAACGGGGGGGCACTCTCTACGAGCAGTACTTC.

This clonotype was observed a handful of times. The chain has TRBV7-8 and TRBJ2-3, with D unclear. Germline assignment: CDR1 SGHVS and CDR2 FQNEAQ. The length of the CDR3 is 13 residues. Trimming left V 1 base short and J 6 bases short, with 8 bases between. CDR3 residues: CASSLVARDTQYF. The CDR3 DNA follows: TGTGCCAGCAGCTTAGTGGCTCGGGATACGCAGTATTTT.

This clonotype was seen only a few times. This chain joins TRBV24-1 and TRBJ2-6, with 8 bases lining up with TRBD1. The CDR3 consists of 20 residues. CDR1 is KGHDR, CDR2 SFDVKD, per germline. The V and J ends lost 3 bases and 0 bases, in that order; junction bases with no gene match: 12. The chain's CDR3 is CATSDIRRGQGLSGANVLTF. For the CDR3, the DNA is TGTGCCACCAGTGATATCAGGAGAGGACAGGGTCTCTCTGGGGCCAACGTCCTGACTTTC.